Below are 19 T cell receptor beta chains sequenced from a single sample in a study of regulatory T cells in long-lasting Graves disease. Researchers made TCR beta libraries by using iRepertoire HTBI primers and running Arm-PCR on CDR3 regions. TCRdb re-derived calls from the multiplex PCR reads in MiXCR, one entry per CDR3 protein. Of about 310,000 distinct CDR3 sequences listed, roughly 21% are singletons. The time point was: persistent/refractory GD, antithyroid drugs over 5 years with positive TRAb. RNA from PBMCs was the source of the TCR library. The sequencing here drew on peripheral blood mononuclear cells (PBMCs), taken when the disease was refractory, from a patient treated with antithyroid drugs. Receptors originate from a female donor with Graves disease.

This clonotype showed up just a few times. The V gene is TRBV20-1, the J gene TRBJ2-7; 7 positions match TRBD2. CDR1 is DFQATT and CDR2 is SNEGSKA in the germline V gene (reference sequence). With V trimmed by 6 bases and J by 5 bases, 13 bases remained unmatched. This CDR3 contains 14 residues. CDR3 in amino acids: CSATLGLAADEQYF. Here the CDR3 DNA reads TGCAGTGCCACTTTGGGGCTAGCGGCGGACGAGCAGTACTTC.

The chain joins TRBV5-1 to TRBJ2-1, with TRBD2 identical over 14 bases. Germline assignment: CDR1 SGHRS and CDR2 YFSETQ. V lost 3 bases to trimming and J lost 7 bases; unmatched junction nucleotides: 6. The CDR3 has 16 amino acids. The CDR3 here is CASSSPGTSGRNEQFF. The CDR3 coding sequence is TGCGCCAGCAGCTCACCCGGGACTAGCGGGAGAAATGAGCAGTTCTTC.

This clonotype has a handful of counts. The chain links TRBV11-2 to TRBJ1-5; D uncertain. This CDR3 has 14 residues. Germline values: CDR1 SGHAT, CDR2 FQNNGV. V dropped 1 base and J dropped 4 bases, with 8 bases sitting between them. The CDR3 loop reads CASSLGHENQPQHF. CDR3 coding DNA: TGTGCCAGCAGCTTAGGTCACGAAAATCAGCCCCAGCATTTT.

The chain uses TRBV6-1 and TRBJ2-7; TRBD1 is a possible D gene (6 bases). V was pared by 5 bases and J by 2 bases, with 16 bases between. Germline V gene lookup returns CDR1 MNHNS and CDR2 SASEGT. CDR3 size: 15 residues. The DNA for the CDR3 is TGTGCCAGCAGTAACGCCCTCGAGGGGGCCTACGAGCAGTACTTC. Amino acids: CASSNALEGAYEQYF.

The CDR3 DNA follows: TGCGCCAGCAGCTTGAGGGTCGGGGGTCAGAATTCACCCCTCCACTTT. Translation: CASSLRVGGQNSPLHF. The rearrangement links TRBV5-1 to TRBJ1-6, with D maybe TRBD1 (5 bases). The germline V gene has CDR1 SGHRS and CDR2 YFSETQ. This CDR3 comprises 16 residues. With 1 base removed from V and 7 bases from J, the gap between germline ends came to 15 bases.

The chain is built from TRBV11-1 and TRBJ2-1; 7 positions agree with TRBD1. In germline, CDR1 is SGHAT, CDR2 FQDESV (reference sequence). The junction had 3 bases not matched to a gene; V was cut back by 1 base and J by 3 bases. This CDR3 has 15 residues. The CDR3 is CASSLGGTDYNEQFF. As DNA, the CDR3 is TGTGCCAGCAGCTTAGGGGGGACAGACTACAATGAGCAGTTCTTC.

The table lists this clonotype with a few counts. This rearrangement joins TRBV7-6 to TRBJ2-5, with D uncertain. Germline V gene data show CDR1 as SGHVS and CDR2 as FNYEAQ. The CDR3 runs 12 residues. V was clipped by 5 bases and J by 9 bases, with 13 bases between them. CDR3 DNA: TGTGCCAGCAGCCATACACTTGCGGCCCAGTACTTC. Residues: CASSHTLAAQYF.

This clonotype was detected many times. The chain links TRBV12-3 or TRBV12-4 to TRBJ2-5; unclear D gene. The CDR3 is 15 residues long. Trimming removed 2 bases at V and 5 bases at J, with 15 bases between. CDR3 nucleotide sequence: TGTGCCAGCAGTTTATACTTGAACAACCGGGAGACCCAGTACTTC. It encodes CASSLYLNNRETQYF.

The chain uses TRBV19 and TRBJ1-1; 8 bases are shared with TRBD1. CDR1 and CDR2 from the germline V gene are LNHDA and SQIVND (reference sequence). V was clipped by 4 bases and J by 6 bases; unmatched bases: 10. The CDR3 contains 15 residues. The CDR3, as DNA: TGTGCCAGTAGTACCCGAGGACAGGGTTTGGCTGAAGCTTTCTTT. Protein: CASSTRGQGLAEAFF.

This clonotype was seen only a few times. The chain carries TRBV6-2 or TRBV6-3 and TRBJ2-7; 7 bases are shared with TRBD2. The J segment lost 1 base and the V segment lost 2 bases, leaving 20 bases of the junction unmatched. CDR1 MNHEY and CDR2 SVGEGT come from the germline V gene. There are 20 residues in the CDR3. CDR3 nucleotides: TGTGCCAGCAGTTACCTGAGGGATGAGGCAAGGCGGGAGCGTTCCTACGAGCAGTACTTC. Amino acid sequence: CASSYLRDEARRERSYEQYF.

This clonotype was observed a handful of times. This chain joins TRBV12-3 or TRBV12-4 and TRBJ2-7; D remains unclear. V lost 2 bases and J 5 bases, leaving 10 bases between the germline ends. CDR3 length equals 13 residues. CDR3 sequence (DNA): TGTGCCAGCAGTTTACCTAGTCTCCACGAGCAGTACTTC. It specifies CASSLPSLHEQYF.

The chain has TRBV20-1 and TRBJ1-6, with 9 positions matching TRBD1. Germline V gene lookup returns CDR1 DFQATT and CDR2 SNEGSKA (reference sequence). The CDR3 loop spans 14 amino acids. After removal of 3 bases from V and 10 bases from J, the junction contained 7 bases not matched to a gene. The CDR3 loop reads CSARGGQGISPLHF. The CDR3 nucleotides read TGCAGTGCTAGGGGGGGACAGGGCATCTCACCCCTCCACTTT.

The genes are TRBV5-1 and TRBJ1-2; D call uncertain. CDR3 length: 14 amino acids. V shed 4 bases and J shed 6 bases, with 16 bases lying between them. From germline, CDR1 is SGHRS and CDR2 YFSETQ. CDR3 DNA sequence: TGCGCCAGCAGCGACCCACGGGGTTTTAATGGCTACACCTTC. Its protein product is CASSDPRGFNGYTF.

CDR3 in amino acids: CASNPDSPSYEQYF. The CDR3 DNA reads TGTGCCAGCAATCCGGACAGCCCCTCCTACGAGCAGTACTTC. The chain is built from TRBV6-4 and TRBJ2-7, with a tentative D call TRBD1 (6 bases). The CDR3 runs to 14 residues. Trimming cost V 7 bases and J 0 bases, with 13 bases left between them. Germline V gene lookup returns CDR1 MRHNA and CDR2 SNTAGT.

This clonotype turned up a few times. The rearrangement uses TRBV28 and TRBJ2-3; no reliable D call. Germline V CDR1 and CDR2: MDHEN, SYDVKM. V lost 7 bases and J 1 base, leaving 9 bases between the germline ends. The CDR3 spans 13 residues. The CDR3 is CASTLSGTDTQYF. In DNA form, the CDR3 reads TGTGCCAGCACCTTGTCCGGCACAGATACGCAGTATTTT. Full variable domain (rest looked up from reference TRBV28 and TRBJ2-3): DVKVTQSSRYLVKRTGEKVFLECVQDMDHENMFWYRQDPGLGLRLIYFSYDVKMKEKGDIPEGYSVSREKKERFSLILESASTNQTSMYLCASTLSGTDTQYFGPGTRLTVL.

The chain uses TRBV19 and TRBJ1-1; TRBD1 matches 7 bases. In germline, CDR1 is LNHDA, CDR2 SQIVND (reference sequence). Trimming removed 9 bases from V and 3 bases from J; junction bases left unmatched: 1. The CDR3 is 11 residues long. The CDR3 coding sequence is TGTGCCAGAACAGGGGACACTGAAGCTTTCTTT. It is translated as CARTGDTEAFF.

There are many counts of this clonotype. The CDR3 bases are TGTGCCAGCTCACCTCAACTGTCAGAGGAGACCCAGTACTTC. This gives the protein CASSPQLSEETQYF. The genes are TRBV18 and TRBJ2-5, with no clear D. Trimming took off 3 bases at V and 5 bases at J, with 13 bases between the two ends. The germline CDR1 and CDR2 sequences are KGHSH and LQKENI. The length of the CDR3 is 14 residues.

This clonotype was found a few times. V is TRBV7-3 and J is TRBJ2-7; 9 bases line up with TRBD1. Trimming cost V 0 bases and J 10 bases; bases outside gene matches: 4. From germline, CDR1 is SGHTA and CDR2 FQGTGA. The CDR3 has 13 amino acids. CDR3 DNA: TGTGCCAGCAGCTTAACTGGACAGGGGCAACAGTACTTC. Its translation is CASSLTGQGQQYF.

The chain is built from TRBV18 and TRBJ2-1; 11 bases fit TRBD2. Germline CDR1 reads KGHSH; CDR2 reads LQKENI. J lost 10 bases, V lost 0 bases, and 2 bases had no gene match. There are 14 residues in the CDR3. The CDR3 sequence: CASSPPGLADEQFF. The CDR3 bases are TGTGCCAGCTCACCACCGGGACTAGCGGACGAGCAGTTCTTC.